The next 26 T cell receptor beta chains were all read from a single sample in a study of radiotherapy plus CTLA-4 blockade in lung cancer. Profiling relied on immunoSEQ multiplex PCR, and the TCRdb table lists in-frame clones only, not all of them. This sample has roughly 32,000 clones, with about 81% found just once. The sample here was peripheral blood, taken from a patient treated with radiotherapy plus ipilimumab. Every receptor here comes from a human donor with non-small cell lung cancer that progressed on radiotherapy plus ipilimumab.

This rearrangement joins TRBV5-1 to TRBJ2-7, with 7 bases fitting TRBD1. Germline V gene lookup returns CDR1 SGHRS and CDR2 YFSETQ. This CDR3 contains 13 residues. Trimming cost V 1 base and J 6 bases; bases outside gene matches: 4. The CDR3 DNA reads as TGCGCCAGCAGCTTGACAGGGGTTGGCGAGCAGTACTTC. Protein: CASSLTGVGEQYF.

The chain couples TRBV5-8 to TRBJ2-5; 7 bases are shared with TRBD1. The junction had 7 bases not matched to a gene; V was cut back by 0 bases and J by 5 bases. Germline V gene data show CDR1 as SGHTS and CDR2 as YDEGEE. The CDR3 totals 15 residues. The CDR3 DNA is TGTGCCAGCAGCTTGGTTGGGCAGGGACAGGAGACCCAGTACTTC. Protein: CASSLVGQGQETQYF. Supplemented by reference TRBV5-8 and TRBJ2-5, the full variable domain reads EAGVTQSPTHLIKTRGQQATLRCSPISGHTSVYWYQQALGLGLQFLLWYDEGEERNRGNFPPRFSGRQFPNYSSELNVNALELEDSALYLCASSLVGQGQETQYFGPGTRLLVL.

This rearrangement joins TRBV2 to TRBJ2-6; D may be TRBD1 (5 bases). Germline V CDR1 and CDR2: SNHLY, FYNNEI. Trimming shortened V by 6 bases and J by 0 bases, and 12 bases separated the two germline ends. This CDR3 has 16 residues. CDR3: CASRRDSYSGANVLTF. CDR3 DNA: TGTGCCAGCAGGAGAGACAGTTACTCTGGGGCCAACGTCCTGACTTTC. Supplemented by reference TRBV2 and TRBJ2-6, the full variable domain reads EPEVTQTPSHQVTQMGQEVILRCVPISNHLYFYWYRQILGQKVEFLVSFYNNEISEKSEIFDDQFSVERPDGSNFTLKIRSTKLEDSAMYFCASRRDSYSGANVLTFGAGSRLTVL.

V and J are TRBV7-2 and TRBJ2-2; a possible D gene is TRBD2 (6 bases). From germline, CDR1 is SGHTA and CDR2 FQGNSA. The CDR3 spans 15 residues. Trimming removed 7 bases at V and 4 bases at J, with 16 bases between. CDR3 DNA sequence: TGTGCCAGCATCTCCTCGGGGAGGAGCACCGGGGAGCTGTTTTTT. It is translated as CASISSGRSTGELFF. Drawing the rest from reference TRBV7-2 and TRBJ2-2, the complete variable domain is GAGVSQSPSNKVTEKGKDVELRCDPISGHTALYWYRQSLGQGLEFLIYFQGNSAPDKSGLPSDRFSAERTGGSVSTLTIQRTQQEDSAVYLCASISSGRSTGELFFGEGSRLTVL.

This clone was detected once. The chain has TRBV4-2 and TRBJ2-3; D is possibly TRBD1 (8 bases). The CDR3 is made up of 15 amino acids. V was clipped by 3 bases and J by 4 bases, with 14 bases between them. Germline V gene lookup returns CDR1 LGHNA and CDR2 YNFKEQ. This CDR3 reads CASSQGTGGADTQYF. In DNA form, the CDR3 reads TGTGCCAGCAGCCAGGGAACAGGGGGGGCAGATACGCAGTATTTT.

The CDR3 protein is CASSVWDSAELFF. CDR3 sequence (DNA): TGTGCCAGCAGCGTATGGGACAGTGCGGAACTGTTTTTT. This rearrangement joins TRBV9 to TRBJ1-4; 7 bases fit TRBD1. CDR3 length: 13 amino acids. From germline, CDR1 is SGDLS and CDR2 YYNGEE. The junction had 6 bases not matched to a gene; V was cut back by 1 base and J by 12 bases.

In nucleotides, the CDR3 is TGTGCCAGCAGTGAAAAGCGGGACTCCTACGAGCAGTACTTC. It codes for CASSEKRDSYEQYF. This chain joins TRBV6-1 and TRBJ2-7, with 7 bases that match TRBD2. Germline V lookup: CDR1 MNHNS, CDR2 SASEGT. V lost 2 bases and J lost 0; bases outside the gene matches: 1. This CDR3 is 14 amino acids long.

The V and J genes are TRBV7-8 and TRBJ2-3, with TRBD2 identical over 10 bases. Losses at the gene ends were 5 bases for V and 4 bases for J; bases not matched to a gene: 9. The germline V gene has CDR1 SGHVS and CDR2 FQNEAQ. The CDR3 covers 16 residues. CDR3 in amino acids: CASSPSGGAWADTQYF. The DNA for the CDR3 is TGTGCCAGCAGCCCGAGCGGGGGGGCCTGGGCAGATACGCAGTATTTT.

In this sample, this clone turned up a few times. The chain links TRBV27 to TRBJ1-4, with unresolved D. Trimming stripped 2 bases from V and 5 bases from J, with 9 bases between. CDR3 size: 14 residues. Per the germline V gene, CDR1 is MNHEY and CDR2 is SMNVEV (reference sequence). The CDR3 here is CASSLSQANEKLFF. The DNA of the CDR3 is TGTGCCAGCAGTTTAAGTCAAGCAAATGAAAAACTGTTTTTT.

The genes are TRBV18 and TRBJ1-2; a possible D gene is TRBD1 (5 bases). The CDR3 is 13 amino acids. The V and J ends lost 0 bases and 5 bases respectively, with 7 bases between them. Looked up from germline, CDR1 is KGHSH and CDR2 is LQKENI. CDR3 in DNA: TGTGCCAGCTCACCACCAGGGGCGTATGGCTACACCTTC. It codes for CASSPPGAYGYTF. The full variable domain, with the rest looked up from reference TRBV18 and TRBJ1-2, is NAGVMQNPRHLVRRRGQEARLRCSPMKGHSHVYWYRQLPEEGLKFMVYLQKENIIDESGMPKERFSAEFPKEGPSILRIQQVVRGDSAAYFCASSPPGAYGYTFGSGTRLTVV.

The J gene is TRBJ1-5, the V gene TRBV6-5; TRBD1 aligns across 9 bases. After removal of 8 bases from V and 4 bases from J, the junction contained 6 bases not matched to a gene. The CDR3 loop spans 14 amino acids. Looked up from germline, CDR1 is MNHEY and CDR2 is SVGAGI. The CDR3 spells CASGNRGRNQPQHF. As DNA, the CDR3 is TGTGCCAGCGGAAACAGGGGGCGGAATCAGCCCCAGCATTTT.

This clone was seen once. The gene calls are TRBV29-1 and TRBJ2-2; TRBD2 matches at 16 bases. CDR3 size: 16 residues. Germline CDR1 is SQVTM and CDR2 is ANQGSEA. V lost 7 bases to trimming and J lost 4 bases; unmatched junction nucleotides: 6. The CDR3 sequence: CSAGTSGGVSTGELFF. The CDR3 DNA sequence: TGCAGCGCTGGGACTAGCGGGGGGGTATCCACCGGGGAGCTGTTTTTT.

The chain couples TRBV9 to TRBJ2-2; 7 bases line up with TRBD2. Germline V CDR1 and CDR2: SGDLS, YYNGEE. The CDR3 has 15 residues. The V and J ends lost 0 bases and 7 bases, in that order; junction bases with no gene match: 6. The CDR3 loop reads CASSVGGGTGGELFF. The DNA of the CDR3 is TGTGCCAGCAGCGTAGGCGGGGGAACGGGCGGGGAGCTGTTTTTT.

This rearrangement joins TRBV4-1 to TRBJ1-2, with 7 bases aligning to TRBD1. V shed 0 bases and J 7 bases; nucleotides not matched to a gene: 11. Per the germline V gene, CDR1 is MGHRA and CDR2 is YSYEKL. The CDR3 has 16 residues. The CDR3 coding sequence is TGCGCCAGCAGCCAAGAATATACGACAGGGAATACTGGCTACACCTTC. Its protein is CASSQEYTTGNTGYTF.

V and J are TRBV15 and TRBJ1-4; 7 nucleotides line up with TRBD1. Germline loops: CDR1 LNHNV, CDR2 YYDKDF (reference sequence). The CDR3 has 16 residues. V shed 4 bases and J 7 bases; nucleotides not matched to a gene: 12. The chain's CDR3 is CATSTGRGNGAEKLFF. The CDR3 region has the DNA TGTGCCACCAGCACGGGCAGGGGGAACGGAGCTGAAAAACTGTTTTTT.

V and J are TRBV7-2 and TRBJ2-5, with D maybe TRBD1 (7 bases). Germline values: CDR1 SGHTA, CDR2 FQGNSA. The germline V and J ends were trimmed by 5 bases and 4 bases, with 20 bases remaining between them. CDR3 length equals 16 residues. CDR3 protein: CASSPGAYRGGETQYF. The CDR3 DNA reads TGTGCCAGCAGCCCCGGAGCGTACAGGGGAGGAGAGACCCAGTACTTC.

The chain carries TRBV18 and TRBJ2-3; the match to TRBD2 covers 14 bases. Unmatched junction bases numbered 3, after V lost 0 bases and J lost 1 base. Germline CDR1 reads KGHSH; CDR2 reads LQKENI. The CDR3 has 18 residues. The CDR3 loop is CASSPPGLAGGRTDTQYF. The CDR3 DNA is TGTGCCAGCTCACCACCCGGACTAGCGGGGGGCCGCACAGATACGCAGTATTTT.

The V call is TRBV6-1, the J call TRBJ1-4, with D possibly being TRBD1 (5 bases). V was pared by 3 bases and J by 8 bases, with 22 bases between. Germline V gives CDR1 MNHNS, CDR2 SASEGT. The CDR3 spans 17 residues. The DNA of the CDR3 is TGTGCCAGCAGTGATAATGTACTGGGGCAGGGAAGGGAAAAACTGTTTTTT. This sequence encodes CASSDNVLGQGREKLFF.

V is TRBV10-3 and J is TRBJ2-2; tentative D call: TRBD2 (6 bases). From germline, CDR1 is ENHRY and CDR2 SYGVKD. The CDR3 totals 14 residues. Trimming stripped 10 bases from V and 0 bases from J, with 12 bases between. The DNA of the CDR3 is TGTGCCAGCGGGACCGACGCGAACACCGGGGAGCTGTTTTTT. This translates into CASGTDANTGELFF.

This clone turned up a few times. The genes are TRBV28 and TRBJ1-2; 7 nucleotides match TRBD1. V was clipped by 2 bases and J by 4 bases; unmatched bases: 4. Per germline, CDR1 MDHEN and CDR2 SYDVKM. The CDR3 is 14 amino acids. CDR3: CASSLTQGRYGYTF. Written as DNA, the CDR3 is TGTGCCAGCAGTTTAACACAGGGGCGCTATGGCTACACCTTC.

V usage is TRBV7-2 and J usage is TRBJ1-4; unclear D gene. Trimming stripped 5 bases from V and 0 bases from J, with 10 bases between. Germline V gene lookup returns CDR1 SGHTA and CDR2 FQGNSA. The CDR3 covers 15 residues. This CDR3 is CASSPTPATNEKLFF. CDR3 bases: TGTGCCAGCAGCCCGACTCCTGCAACTAATGAAAAACTGTTTTTT. Based on the CDR3 plus reference TRBV7-2 and TRBJ1-4, the full variable domain is GAGVSQSPSNKVTEKGKDVELRCDPISGHTALYWYRQSLGQGLEFLIYFQGNSAPDKSGLPSDRFSAERTGGSVSTLTIQRTQQEDSAVYLCASSPTPATNEKLFFGSGTQLSVL.

This sequence joins TRBV9 and TRBJ2-1; D remains unclear. CDR1 and CDR2 (germline): SGDLS, YYNGEE. V was pared by 0 bases and J by 5 bases, with 9 bases between. This CDR3 spans 14 amino acids. Here the CDR3 DNA reads TGTGCCAGCAGCGTAGGCTCCGGTAACAATGAGCAGTTCTTC. This gives the protein CASSVGSGNNEQFF.

About this clone: One end of the junction varies from germline; a read error may be responsible. This chain uses TRBV7-7 with TRBJ2-2; TRBD1 matches at 11 bases. CDR1 SSHAT and CDR2 FNYEAQ come from the germline V gene (reference sequence). CDR3 length equals 18 residues. CDR3 sequence: CASSPRTGGLSNTGELFF. Here the CDR3 DNA reads TGTGCTAGCAGCCCGAGGACAGGGGGCTTGTCGAACACCGGGGAGCTGTTTTTT.

The genes are TRBV5-1 and TRBJ2-5; D is possibly TRBD2 (5 bases). V shed 4 bases and J shed 5 bases, with 18 bases lying between them. CDR1 is SGHRS, CDR2 YFSETQ, per germline. This CDR3 is built from 15 residues. Here the CDR3 DNA reads TGCGCCAGCAGCCTCTCGGGTGGGAGCCACGAGACCCAGTACTTC. It codes for CASSLSGGSHETQYF.

This rearrangement joins TRBV10-3 to TRBJ2-5; D is possibly TRBD2 (6 bases). V was pared by 6 bases and J by 3 bases, with 11 bases between. This CDR3 comprises 13 residues. Looked up from germline, CDR1 is ENHRY and CDR2 is SYGVKD. CDR3 sequence: CAIRGGGEETQYF. The DNA for the CDR3 is TGTGCCATCAGGGGGGGTGGGGAAGAGACCCAGTACTTC.

This clone has a handful of counts. The rearrangement uses TRBV6-6 and TRBJ1-5; perhaps TRBD1 as D (5 bases). The germline V gene has CDR1 MNHNY and CDR2 SVGAGI (reference sequence). CDR3 size: 16 residues. Between the trimmed V and J ends, which lost 7 bases and 3 bases, there was a span of 19 bases. CDR3 in amino acids: CASTHTGLLLNQPQHF. In DNA form, the CDR3 reads TGTGCCAGCACCCATACGGGACTCCTGCTCAATCAGCCCCAGCATTTT.